Below, 7 T cell receptor beta chains from the same sample are listed, as sequenced in a study of blood T cell repertoires in COVID-19. Repertoires were generated with immunoSEQ multiplex PCR, while TCRdb's copy carries only in-frame clones and drops some. The repertoire has 90,000 to 130,000 clones, 60% to 80% of them found once; the top ten carry 15% to 20%. Source material: peripheral blood. These receptors came from a woman of 80 years or more with active or convalescent COVID-19.

This clone has a handful of counts. The chain recombines TRBV4-1 with TRBJ2-7; no definite D call. Germline-derived CDR1 and CDR2 are MGHRA and YSYEKL. The ends were cut back, 1 base at V and 3 bases at J, with 7 bases in the middle. This CDR3 is 13 amino acids long. In DNA, the CDR3 is TGCGCCAGCAGCCAAGGGCTCAACTACGAGCAGTACTTC. Translated, it gives CASSQGLNYEQYF.

This chain links TRBV5-6 with TRBJ2-5; 14 bases line up with TRBD2. CDR1 SGHDT and CDR2 YYEEEE come from the germline V gene. This CDR3 spans 19 amino acids. Unmatched junction bases numbered 13, after V lost 4 bases and J lost 2 bases. This chain's CDR3 is CASSGGLAGAFVGQETQYF. The CDR3 DNA reads as TGTGCCAGCAGCGGGGGACTAGCGGGAGCCTTCGTTGGTCAAGAGACCCAGTACTTC.

J is TRBJ2-3 and V is TRBV3-1 (or the pseudogene TRBV3-2); 8 nucleotides line up with TRBD1. Germline-derived CDR1 and CDR2 are LGHDT and YNNKEL (reference sequence). The CDR3 is 16 amino acids. The ends lost 1 base at V and 2 bases at J; junction bases unmatched: 5. CDR3 region: CASSQVPGGVTDTQYF. In DNA form, the CDR3 reads TGTGCCAGCAGCCAAGTCCCAGGGGGCGTCACAGATACGCAGTATTTT.

This chain connects TRBV12-5 to TRBJ2-1; 9 nucleotides agree with TRBD2. This CDR3 spans 16 amino acids. Unmatched junction bases numbered 6, after V lost 0 bases and J lost 6 bases. The germline CDR1 and CDR2 sequences are LGHNT and FRNRAP. This chain's CDR3 is CASGLVGVAGANEQFF. As DNA, the CDR3 is TGTGCTAGTGGTTTGGTAGGCGTAGCGGGAGCCAATGAGCAGTTCTTC.

This clone was recorded a few times. The rearrangement links TRBV4-3 to TRBJ2-7; unclear D gene. Germline V gene sequence: CDR1 LGHNA, CDR2 YSLEER. The CDR3 is 14 amino acids. With 2 bases removed from V and 3 bases from J, the gap between germline ends came to 11 bases. The CDR3 region is CASSQKPSGYEQYF. The CDR3 nucleotides read TGCGCCAGCAGCCAAAAACCGTCAGGCTACGAGCAGTACTTC.

The CDR3 is CASSHRDRAFRSYEQYF. The DNA for the CDR3 is TGTGCCAGCAGTCACCGGGACAGGGCCTTTAGGTCCTACGAGCAGTACTTC. The chain joins TRBV28 to TRBJ2-7; 9 bases line up with TRBD1. The V gene end was trimmed by 5 bases and the J gene end by 1 base; junction bases not matched to a gene: 12. Germline loops: CDR1 MDHEN, CDR2 SYDVKM. This CDR3 is 17 amino acids long.

The genes are TRBV2 and TRBJ2-7, with 8 bases matching TRBD2. The junction had 8 bases not matched to a gene; V was cut back by 8 bases and J by 5 bases. Germline V gene sequence: CDR1 SNHLY, CDR2 FYNNEI. This CDR3 spans 13 amino acids. CDR3 sequence (DNA): TGTGCCAGCCAGAGCGGGAGTATCCACGAGCAGTACTTC. Residues: CASQSGSIHEQYF.